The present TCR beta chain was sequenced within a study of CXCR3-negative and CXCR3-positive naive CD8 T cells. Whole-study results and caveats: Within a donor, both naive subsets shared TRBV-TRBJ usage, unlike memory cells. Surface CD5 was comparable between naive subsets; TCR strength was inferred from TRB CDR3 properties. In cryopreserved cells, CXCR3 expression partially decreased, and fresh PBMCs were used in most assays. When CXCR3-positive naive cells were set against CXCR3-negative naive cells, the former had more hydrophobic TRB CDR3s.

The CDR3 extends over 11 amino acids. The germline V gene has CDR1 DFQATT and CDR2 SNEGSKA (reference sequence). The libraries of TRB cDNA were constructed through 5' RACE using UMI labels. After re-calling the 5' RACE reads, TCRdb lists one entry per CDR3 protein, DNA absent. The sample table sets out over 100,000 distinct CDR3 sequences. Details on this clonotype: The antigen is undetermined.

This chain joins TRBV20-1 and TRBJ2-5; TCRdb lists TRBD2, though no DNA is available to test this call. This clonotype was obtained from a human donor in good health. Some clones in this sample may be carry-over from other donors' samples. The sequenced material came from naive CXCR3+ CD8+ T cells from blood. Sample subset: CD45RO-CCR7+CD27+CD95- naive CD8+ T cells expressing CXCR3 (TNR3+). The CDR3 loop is CSGREGETQYF.